This T cell receptor beta chain was identified during a study of blood T cell repertoires in COVID-19 (dated by TCRdb to the early 2020s). Concerning the study at large: Samples covering the acute and convalescent phases of COVID-19 were provided by collaborators in the United States, Italy and Spain. Samples came from the ongoing ImmuneRACE study (first 160 participants) plus 1,254 subjects from 6 global collaborators. The sample metadata nearly always contained a de-identified subject ID, COVID-19 status, age in years and sex. Deeply sampled blood TCRbeta repertoires from subjects exposed to, actively infected with, or recovered from COVID-19 were included in the dataset. The prospective study material was composed of cDNA or gDNA derived from T cells, B-cell-depleted T cells, or PBMCs. Where available, HLA class I and class II types were taken from metadata supplied by the sample provider and were not determined by assay-based typing. The repertoires were made available in a free public database intended to serve as a resource for research on the immune response to SARS-CoV-2.

The immunoSEQ Assay, a bias-controlled multiplex PCR, was used to amplify TCRbeta CDR3 regions from genomic DNA. The source study handled its data this way. Within the assay, amplification of reference gene primers was used to estimate how many nucleated cells each sample contained. To quantify the absolute abundance of each unique TCRbeta CDR3 rearrangement, sequence reads were collapsed and filtered. For each sample, productive Simpson clonality was calculated as the square root of Simpson's diversity index across productive rearrangements. The table comes from immuneACCESS by way of TCRdb, which keeps in-frame sequences with V and J called. Part of the clones is missing from these tables; in studies checked, under half for an unresolved V gene and the rest for unknown reasons. V, J and clone size derive from that table, while D and trimming were established from the DNA sequence. A total of about 120,000 clones appear in this sample, about 85% of them only once. The leading ten clones occupy 1.5% to 1.7% of the sample.

Overall results and qualifications from the work: How much clinical and demographic metadata was included differed by source and by participant, and the metadata was provided uncurated.

Collaborating institutions collected whole blood in K2EDTA tubes following their own protocols. Collaborator samples were shipped for TCRbeta analysis as frozen whole blood, isolated PBMCs, or DNA extracted from either sample type. Notes on this clone: The antigen this receptor binds is unknown. Within one base of it there is no much larger clone, and no base qualities were kept.

The TCR sequence derives from a man aged 45-65 years with acute or convalescent COVID-19. The sequencing sample was made of peripheral blood.

The CDR3 reads as follows: CASKLGMNTEAFF. The base sequence is TGTGCCAGCAAACTGGGCATGAACACTGAAGCTTTCTTT. The chain employs TRBV7-3 and TRBJ1-1; there is no confident call for the D gene. V is pared back by 7 bases and J by 0 bases, with 9 bases lying between the germline termini. In the germline V gene, CDR1 corresponds to SGHTA and CDR2 to FQGTGA. Inclusive of the bounding cysteine and phenylalanine, the CDR3 is 13 residues long. Kept here is only the CDR3 DNA, which spans 39 bases and is read in frame from base 1.